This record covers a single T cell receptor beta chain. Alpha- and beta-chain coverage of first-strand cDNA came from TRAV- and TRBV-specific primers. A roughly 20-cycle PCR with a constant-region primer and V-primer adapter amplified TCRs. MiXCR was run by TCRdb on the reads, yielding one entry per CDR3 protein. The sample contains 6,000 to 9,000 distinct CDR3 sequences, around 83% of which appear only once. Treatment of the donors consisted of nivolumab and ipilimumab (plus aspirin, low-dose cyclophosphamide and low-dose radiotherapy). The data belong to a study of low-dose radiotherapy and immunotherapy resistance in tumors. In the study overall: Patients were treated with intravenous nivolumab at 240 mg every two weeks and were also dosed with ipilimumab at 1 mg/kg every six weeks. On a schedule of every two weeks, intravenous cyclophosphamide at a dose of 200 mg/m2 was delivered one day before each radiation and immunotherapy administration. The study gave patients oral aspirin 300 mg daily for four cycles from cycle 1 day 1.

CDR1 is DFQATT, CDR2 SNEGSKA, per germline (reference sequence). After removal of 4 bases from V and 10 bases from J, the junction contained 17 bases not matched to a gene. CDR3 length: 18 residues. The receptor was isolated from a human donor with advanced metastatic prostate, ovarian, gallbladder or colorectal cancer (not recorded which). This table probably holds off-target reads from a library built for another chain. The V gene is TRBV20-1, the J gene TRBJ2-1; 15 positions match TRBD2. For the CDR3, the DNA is TGCAGTGCTAAGGGACTAGCGGGGGGCGAAGGAGGGGCAGGGGAGCAGTTCTTC. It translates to CSAKGLAGGEGGAGEQFF.